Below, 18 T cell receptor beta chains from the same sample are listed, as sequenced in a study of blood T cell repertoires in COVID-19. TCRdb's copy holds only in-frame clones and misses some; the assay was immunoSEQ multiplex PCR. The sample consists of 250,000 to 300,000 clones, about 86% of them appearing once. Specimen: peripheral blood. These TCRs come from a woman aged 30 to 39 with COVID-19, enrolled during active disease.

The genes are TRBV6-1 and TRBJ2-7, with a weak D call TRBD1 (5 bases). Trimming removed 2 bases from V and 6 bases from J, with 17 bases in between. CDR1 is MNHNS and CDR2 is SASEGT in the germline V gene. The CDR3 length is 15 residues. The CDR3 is CASSELMGWGSEQYF. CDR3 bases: TGTGCCAGCAGTGAATTAATGGGGTGGGGCTCCGAGCAGTACTTC.

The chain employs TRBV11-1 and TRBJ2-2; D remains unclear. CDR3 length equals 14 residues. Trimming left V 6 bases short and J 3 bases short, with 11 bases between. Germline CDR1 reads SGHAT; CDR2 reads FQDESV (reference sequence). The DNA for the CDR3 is TGTGCCAGCAGTCGGAGTTGGGACACCGGGGAGCTGTTTTTT. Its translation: CASSRSWDTGELFF.

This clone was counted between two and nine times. For the CDR3, the DNA is TGTGCCAGCAGCCGAGACTATGGCGAGCAGTACTTC. It is translated as CASSRDYGEQYF. The chain couples TRBV7-8 to TRBJ2-7; possible D gene TRBD2, 5 bases. Trimming left V 5 bases short and J 6 bases short, with 11 bases between. The germline V gene encodes CDR1 SGHVS and CDR2 FQNEAQ. The CDR3 extends over 12 amino acids.

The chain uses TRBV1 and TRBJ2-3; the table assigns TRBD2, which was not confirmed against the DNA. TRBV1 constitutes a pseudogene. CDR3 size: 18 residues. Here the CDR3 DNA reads TGCACCAGCAGCCAGTGGGTTCAGCGGGGGGGGGACACAGATACGCAGTATTTT. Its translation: CTSSQWVQRGGDTDTQYF.

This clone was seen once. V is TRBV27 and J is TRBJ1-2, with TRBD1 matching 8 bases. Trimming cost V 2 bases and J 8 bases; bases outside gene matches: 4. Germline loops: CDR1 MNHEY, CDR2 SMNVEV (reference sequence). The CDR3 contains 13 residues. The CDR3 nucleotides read TGTGCCAGCAGTTTACGGCAGGGGGCAGGCTACACCTTC. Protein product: CASSLRQGAGYTF.

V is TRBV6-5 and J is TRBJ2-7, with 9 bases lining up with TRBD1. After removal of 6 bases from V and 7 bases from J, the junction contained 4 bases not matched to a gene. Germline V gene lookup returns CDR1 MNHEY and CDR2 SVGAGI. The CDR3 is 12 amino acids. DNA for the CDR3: TGTGCCAGCAGGTCCGGGACAGGGGAGCAGTACTTC. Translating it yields CASRSGTGEQYF.

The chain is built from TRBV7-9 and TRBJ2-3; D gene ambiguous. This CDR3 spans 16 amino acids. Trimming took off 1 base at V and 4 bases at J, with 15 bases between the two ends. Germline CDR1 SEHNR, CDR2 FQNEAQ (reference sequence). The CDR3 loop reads CASSLDDARIADTQYF. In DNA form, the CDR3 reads TGTGCCAGCAGCTTAGACGACGCGAGGATCGCAGATACGCAGTATTTT.

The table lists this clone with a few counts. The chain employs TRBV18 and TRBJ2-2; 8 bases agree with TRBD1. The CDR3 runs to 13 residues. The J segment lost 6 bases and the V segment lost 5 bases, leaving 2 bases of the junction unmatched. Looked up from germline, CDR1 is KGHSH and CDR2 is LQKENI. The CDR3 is CASSTTGAGELFF. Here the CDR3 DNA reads TGTGCCAGCTCAACGACAGGGGCCGGGGAGCTGTTTTTT.

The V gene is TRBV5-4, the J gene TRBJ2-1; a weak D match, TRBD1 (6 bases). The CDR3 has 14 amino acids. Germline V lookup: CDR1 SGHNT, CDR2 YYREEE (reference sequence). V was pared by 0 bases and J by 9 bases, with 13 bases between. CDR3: CASSLGGPPGEQFF. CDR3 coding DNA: TGTGCCAGCAGCTTGGGGGGGCCACCGGGTGAGCAGTTCTTC.

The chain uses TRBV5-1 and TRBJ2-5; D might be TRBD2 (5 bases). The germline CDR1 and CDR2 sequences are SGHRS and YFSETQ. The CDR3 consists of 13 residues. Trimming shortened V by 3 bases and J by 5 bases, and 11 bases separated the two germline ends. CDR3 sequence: CASSSTTLETQYF. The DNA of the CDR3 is TGCGCCAGCAGCTCGACTACACTTGAGACCCAGTACTTC.

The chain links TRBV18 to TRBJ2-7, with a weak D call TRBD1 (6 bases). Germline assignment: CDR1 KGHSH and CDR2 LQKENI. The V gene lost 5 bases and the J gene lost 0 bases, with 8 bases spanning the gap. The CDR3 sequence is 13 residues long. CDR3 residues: CASSTGSSYEQYF. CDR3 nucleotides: TGTGCCAGCTCAACAGGGAGCTCCTACGAGCAGTACTTC.

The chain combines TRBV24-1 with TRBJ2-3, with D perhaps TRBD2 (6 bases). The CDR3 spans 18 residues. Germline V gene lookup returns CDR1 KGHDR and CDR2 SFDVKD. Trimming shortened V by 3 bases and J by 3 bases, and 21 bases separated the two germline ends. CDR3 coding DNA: TGTGCCACCAGTGATAGTACCGGGACTGCCTTGGTTACAGATACGCAGTATTTT. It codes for CATSDSTGTALVTDTQYF.

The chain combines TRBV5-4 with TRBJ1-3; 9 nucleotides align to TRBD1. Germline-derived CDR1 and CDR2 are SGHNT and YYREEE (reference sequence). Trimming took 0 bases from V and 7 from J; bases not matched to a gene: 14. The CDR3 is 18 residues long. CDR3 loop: CASSLDLWSGTGSNTIYF. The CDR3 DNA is TGTGCCAGCAGCTTGGATCTCTGGTCCGGGACAGGGTCCAACACCATATATTTT.

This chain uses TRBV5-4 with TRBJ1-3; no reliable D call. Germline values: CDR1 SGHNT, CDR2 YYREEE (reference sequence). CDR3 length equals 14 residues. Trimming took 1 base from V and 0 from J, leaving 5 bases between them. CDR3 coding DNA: TGTGCCAGCAGCTTGTCGGGCTCTGGAAACACCATATATTTT. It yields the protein CASSLSGSGNTIYF.

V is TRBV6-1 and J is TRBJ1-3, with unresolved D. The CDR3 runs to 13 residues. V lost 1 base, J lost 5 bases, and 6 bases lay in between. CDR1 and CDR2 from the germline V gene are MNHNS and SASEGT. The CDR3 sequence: CASSEGPRNTIYF. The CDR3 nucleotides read TGTGCCAGCAGTGAAGGGCCGAGAAACACCATATATTTT.

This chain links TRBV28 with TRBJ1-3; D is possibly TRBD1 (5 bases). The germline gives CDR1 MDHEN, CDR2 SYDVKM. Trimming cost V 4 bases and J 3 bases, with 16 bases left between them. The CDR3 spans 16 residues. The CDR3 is CASSYVVGARGNTIYF. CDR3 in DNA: TGTGCCAGCAGTTACGTGGTAGGGGCCCGTGGAAACACCATATATTTT.

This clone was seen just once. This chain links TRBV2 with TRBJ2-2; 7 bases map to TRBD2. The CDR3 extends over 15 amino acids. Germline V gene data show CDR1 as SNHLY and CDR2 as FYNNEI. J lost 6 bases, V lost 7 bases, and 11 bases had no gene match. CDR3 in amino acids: CASIGRGSPAGELFF. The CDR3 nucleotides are TGTGCCAGCATTGGGCGGGGGAGCCCCGCCGGGGAGCTGTTTTTT.

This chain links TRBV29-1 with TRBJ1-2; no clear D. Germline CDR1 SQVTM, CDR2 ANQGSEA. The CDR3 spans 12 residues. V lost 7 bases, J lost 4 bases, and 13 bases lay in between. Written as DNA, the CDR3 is TGCAGCGCCGGGGATTCGGGCTATGGCTACACCTTC. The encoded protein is CSAGDSGYGYTF.